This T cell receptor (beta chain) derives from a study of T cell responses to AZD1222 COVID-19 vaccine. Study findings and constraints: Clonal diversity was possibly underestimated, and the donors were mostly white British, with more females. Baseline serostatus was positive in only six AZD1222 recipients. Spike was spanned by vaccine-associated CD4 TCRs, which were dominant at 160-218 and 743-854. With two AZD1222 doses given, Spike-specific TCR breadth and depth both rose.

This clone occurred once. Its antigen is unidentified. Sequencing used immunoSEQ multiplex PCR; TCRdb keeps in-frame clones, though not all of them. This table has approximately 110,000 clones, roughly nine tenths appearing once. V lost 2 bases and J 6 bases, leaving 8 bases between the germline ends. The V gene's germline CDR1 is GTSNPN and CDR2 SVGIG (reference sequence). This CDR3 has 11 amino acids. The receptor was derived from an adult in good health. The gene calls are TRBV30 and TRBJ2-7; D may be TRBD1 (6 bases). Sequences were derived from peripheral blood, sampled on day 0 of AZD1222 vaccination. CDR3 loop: CAWSLGGEQYF. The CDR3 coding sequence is TGTGCCTGGAGTTTAGGGGGCGAGCAGTACTTC.